The entry below describes one T cell receptor beta chain. The antigen this receptor binds is unknown. No base quality information exists; no much larger clone differs at one position. These data belong to a study of blood T cell repertoires in COVID-19 (dated by TCRdb to the early 2020s). Some background on the complete study: The collaborator samples originated in the United States, Italy and Spain and spanned the acute and convalescent phases of COVID-19. Nearly every sample came with metadata listing a de-identified subject ID, COVID-19 status, age in years and sex. Deeply sampled blood TCRbeta repertoires from subjects exposed to, actively infected with, or recovered from COVID-19 were included in the dataset. Samples were obtained from the ongoing ImmuneRACE study (first 160 participants) and from 1,200 or so subjects provided by 6 global collaborators. Where available, HLA class I and class II types were obtained from metadata supplied by the sample provider rather than from assay-based typing. A freely available public database, intended as a resource for researchers studying the immune response to SARS-CoV-2, is where the repertoires were released. The material from the prospective study consisted of cDNA or gDNA derived from T cells, B-cell-depleted T cells, or PBMCs.

At one collaborating source in Seattle, patients were enrolled during active infection and were followed longitudinally through the course of disease. The collaborating institutions used their own protocols to collect whole blood in K2EDTA tubes. For TCRbeta analysis, collaborators shipped samples as frozen whole blood, isolated PBMCs, or DNA extracted from either of those sample types. Sequences SGHTS (CDR1) and YDEGEE (CDR2) are obtained from the germline V gene. The CDR3 holds 17 amino acids from the cysteine to the phenylalanine. Of the read, only the CDR3 DNA is kept; its 51 bases are in frame from base 1. The junction shows trimming of 0 bases on V and 6 bases on J, and the gene matches do not reach 8 bases of it. TCRbeta CDR3 regions were amplified from genomic DNA by means of the immunoSEQ Assay, a bias-controlled multiplex PCR. Concerning the study's data processing: Within the assay, amplification of reference gene primers was used to estimate how many nucleated cells each sample contained. Sequence reads were collapsed and filtered to measure the absolute abundance of every unique TCRbeta CDR3 rearrangement. Productive Simpson clonality was computed per sample as the square root of Simpson's diversity index over productive rearrangements. In its TCRdb copy, this immuneACCESS table keeps in-frame sequences only and misses some clones. Where compared with another copy, unresolved V genes explain less than half of these, and the others have no known cause. V and J calls and clone size are those listed in that table; D and trimming were worked out from the DNA. This sample holds 300,000 or so clones; about 89% were observed only once. The top ten clonotypes cover about 2% of the sample.

Overall study outcomes, separate from this receptor: Clinical and demographic metadata were provided uncurated, with the amount varying by source and participant.

The material sequenced was peripheral blood. The rearranged segments are TRBV5-8 and TRBJ2-5; TRBD2 fits 13 bases in the junction. The source is a woman aged 25-40 years with COVID-19, enrolled during active disease. The DNA reads TGTGCCAGCAGCTTGGCTGGGACTAGCGGGGTTGTAAAGACCCAGTACTTC. It translates as CASSLAGTSGVVKTQYF.